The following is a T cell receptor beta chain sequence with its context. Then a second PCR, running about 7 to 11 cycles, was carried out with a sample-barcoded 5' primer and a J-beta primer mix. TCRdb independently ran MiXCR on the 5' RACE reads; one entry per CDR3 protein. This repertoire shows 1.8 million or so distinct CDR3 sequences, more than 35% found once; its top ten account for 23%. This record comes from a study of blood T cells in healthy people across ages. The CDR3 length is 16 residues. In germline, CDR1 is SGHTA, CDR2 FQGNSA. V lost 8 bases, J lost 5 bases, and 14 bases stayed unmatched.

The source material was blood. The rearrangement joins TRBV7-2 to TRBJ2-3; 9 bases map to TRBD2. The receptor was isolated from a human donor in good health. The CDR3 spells CASARERAGGLDTQYF. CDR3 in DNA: TGTGCCAGCGCACGCGAACGAGCGGGGGGACTAGATACGCAGTATTTT.